These 29 T cell receptor beta chains came from one sample sequenced in a study of T-cell memory formation after mild COVID-19. From the 5' RACE reads, TCRdb called clonotypes with MiXCR, one entry per CDR3 protein. The sample holds approximately 300,000 distinct CDR3 sequences; approximately 8.4% are singletons and the top ten take 20% to 25%. The sequenced sample was PBMCs or a T cell subset sorted from them (not recorded which). The receptors stem from a man between 18 and 29 years old who had mild COVID-19 (a few samples of this study predate the infection). Cell type and time point are not known.

In its sample, this clonotype was seen many times. The V gene is TRBV5-1, the J gene TRBJ2-2; 10 nucleotides agree with TRBD1. The length of the CDR3 is 17 residues. Germline-derived CDR1 and CDR2 are SGHRS and YFSETQ. V trimming: 2 bases; J trimming: 4 bases; junction bases outside the gene matches: 8. In DNA form, the CDR3 reads TGCGCCAGCAGCTTACCCTGGACAGGGGGAGGCACCGGGGAGCTGTTTTTT. Translated: CASSLPWTGGGTGELFF.

This rearrangement joins TRBV15 to TRBJ2-7, with D unresolved. Per germline, CDR1 LNHNV and CDR2 YYDKDF (reference sequence). The CDR3 runs to 15 residues. V was trimmed by 3 bases and J by 2 bases, leaving 14 bases between them. The CDR3 here is CATSRDAGFTYEQYF. The CDR3 DNA is TGTGCCACCAGCAGGGACGCCGGGTTTACCTACGAGCAGTACTTC.

V gene TRBV6-2 or TRBV6-3 combines with J gene TRBJ2-7, with no clear D. Looked up from germline, CDR1 is MNHEY and CDR2 is SVGEGT. This CDR3 region has 18 residues. Deletions cut 2 bases from V and 3 bases from J, with 23 bases between. CDR3 coding DNA: TGTGCCAGCAGTTACCGGGTAGGCAGGCCAGAAGGCGTCTACGAGCAGTACGTC. As protein: CASSYRVGRPEGVYEQYV.

This clonotype has only a few counts. The chain joins TRBV12-3 or TRBV12-4 to TRBJ2-5; D possibly uses TRBD1 or TRBD2 (6 bases each). The CDR3 runs to 13 residues. V dropped 7 bases and J dropped 5 bases, with 14 bases sitting between them. CDR3 residues: CASTLGGRETQYF. CDR3 DNA: TGTGCCAGCACTCTAGGGGGGCGGGAGACCCAGTACTTC.

This clonotype was recorded a few times. This chain links TRBV12-3 or TRBV12-4 with TRBJ1-2; the D is unclear. The CDR3 sequence is 16 residues long. Trimming left V 4 bases short and J 3 bases short, with 18 bases between. The CDR3 coding sequence is TGTGCCAGCAGTTCCGTTAGAATGCGTCGGGACTATGGCTACACCTTC. Translated, it gives CASSSVRMRRDYGYTF.

This chain links TRBV7-6 with TRBJ2-7; 7 bases agree with TRBD1. The CDR3 covers 14 residues. Germline V gives CDR1 SGHVS, CDR2 FNYEAQ. Losses at the gene ends were 1 base for V and 3 bases for J; bases not matched to a gene: 3. CDR3 in DNA: TGTGCCAGCAGCTTAGGGGACAGCCTCTACGAGCAGTACTTC. Amino acid sequence: CASSLGDSLYEQYF. Based on the CDR3 plus reference TRBV7-6 and TRBJ2-7, the full variable domain is GAGVSQSPRYKVTKRGQDVALRCDPISGHVSLYWYRQALGQGPEFLTYFNYEAQQDKSGLPNDRFSAERPEGSISTLTIQRTEQRDSAMYRCASSLGDSLYEQYFGPGTRLTVT.

On this clonotype: One end of the junction fails to match germline, which may point to a read error. CDR3 nucleotide sequence: TGTGCCAGCATTACAGGCTCGGCTGGGGCCAAAGTCCTGACTTTC. Amino acids: CASITGSAGAKVLTF. The gene calls are TRBV12-3 or TRBV12-4 and TRBJ2-6, with D tentatively TRBD1 (5 bases). CDR3 length: 15 residues.

This chain links TRBV24-1 with TRBJ2-3; D may be TRBD2 (5 bases). The CDR3 totals 18 residues. V was shortened by 4 bases and J by 1 base, with 20 bases between the two germline ends. Germline V CDR1 and CDR2: KGHDR, SFDVKD. Here the CDR3 DNA reads TGTGCCACCAGTGACCGGGGAGACCCGGAGTCCCGCACAGATACGCAGTATTTT. Translated, it gives CATSDRGDPESRTDTQYF.

This clonotype was counted many times. The chain has TRBV6-5 and TRBJ2-7; TRBD1 aligns across 8 bases. The CDR3 covers 14 residues. Per germline, CDR1 MNHEY and CDR2 SVGAGI. Trimming removed 6 bases from V and 4 bases from J; junction bases left unmatched: 8. The CDR3 loop reads CASRAGQASYEQYV. DNA of the CDR3: TGTGCCAGCAGGGCGGGACAGGCTTCTTACGAGCAGTACGTC.

The J gene is TRBJ2-7, the V gene TRBV14; D is ambiguous. Germline V gene sequence: CDR1 SGHDN, CDR2 FVKESK. V was clipped by 1 base and J by 2 bases, with 6 bases between them. The CDR3 is made up of 13 amino acids. This CDR3 reads CASSQGRAYEQYV. The CDR3 DNA follows: TGTGCCAGCAGCCAAGGTAGGGCCTACGAGCAGTACGTC.

This clonotype was recorded a few times. The chain links TRBV27 to TRBJ2-3; D is undetermined. V gave up 4 bases and J gave up 3 bases, with 11 bases separating them. The CDR3 totals 14 residues. The germline gives CDR1 MNHEY, CDR2 SMNVEV (reference sequence). The CDR3 DNA sequence: TGTGCCAGCAGTTGGGCCGTAGTAACAGATACGCAGTATTTT. Translation: CASSWAVVTDTQYF.

This clonotype was seen only a few times. The rearrangement uses TRBV7-2 and TRBJ2-1; 12 bases align to TRBD2. Germline CDR1 is SGHTA and CDR2 is FQGNSA. V lost 5 bases, J lost 2 bases, and 7 bases stayed unmatched. The CDR3 totals 17 residues. The CDR3 here is CASSRGASGGAYNEQFF. The CDR3 bases are TGTGCCAGCAGCCGAGGGGCTAGCGGGGGGGCCTACAATGAGCAGTTCTTC.

CDR3 residues: CASSQPSGTGLGGADTQYF. CDR3 sequence (DNA): TGCGCCAGCAGCCAACCCTCGGGGACAGGTCTCGGGGGCGCGGATACGCAGTATTTT. V gene TRBV4-1 combines with J gene TRBJ2-3, with 8 bases aligning to TRBD1. The V and J ends lost 2 bases and 6 bases, in that order; junction bases with no gene match: 19. The CDR3 spans 19 residues. The germline V gene has CDR1 MGHRA and CDR2 YSYEKL.

This clonotype has more than one count but fewer than ten. The V gene is TRBV20-1, the J gene TRBJ1-4; perhaps TRBD1 as D (5 bases). CDR1 DFQATT and CDR2 SNEGSKA come from the germline V gene (reference sequence). The length of the CDR3 is 13 residues. The CDR3 bases are TGCAGACTACTTGACAGAACTAATGAAAAACTGTTTTTT. Its protein product is CRLLDRTNEKLFF.

The chain is built from TRBV5-6 and TRBJ1-1; possibly TRBD1 for D (5 bases). The CDR3 extends over 12 amino acids. The V gene's germline CDR1 is SGHDT and CDR2 YYEEEE. V was pared by 2 bases and J by 11 bases, with 13 bases between. CDR3 DNA: TGTGCCAGCAGCTTTACAACAGGAGGGGCTTTCTTT. Translated, it gives CASSFTTGGAFF. The full variable domain, with the rest looked up from reference TRBV5-6 and TRBJ1-1, is DAGVTQSPTHLIKTRGQQVTLRCSPKSGHDTVSWYQQALGQGPQFIFQYYEEEERQRGNFPDRFSGHQFPNYSSELNVNALLLGDSALYLCASSFTTGGAFFGQGTRLTVV.

This chain joins TRBV24-1 and TRBJ2-1, with TRBD2 as a possible D gene (7 bases). V lost 4 bases, J lost 3 bases, and 15 bases lay in between. Germline-derived CDR1 and CDR2 are KGHDR and SFDVKD. The CDR3 contains 16 residues. CDR3 DNA: TGTGCCACCAGTGACGCTGGGGGGGCTAACTACAATGAGCAGTTCTTC. This gives the protein CATSDAGGANYNEQFF.

The chain carries TRBV6-5 and TRBJ1-2, with TRBD1 as a possible D gene (5 bases). The V end was cut by 5 bases, the J end by 8 bases, with 9 bases between. Germline V lookup: CDR1 MNHEY, CDR2 SVGAGI. This CDR3 contains 11 residues. For the CDR3, the DNA is TGTGCCAGCAGTACGCGGGGGGGCTACACCTTC. Its protein is CASSTRGGYTF.

This sequence joins TRBV6-4 and TRBJ2-6, with no clear D. The germline V and J ends were trimmed by 3 bases and 2 bases, with 8 bases remaining between them. The CDR3 covers 15 residues. Per the germline V gene, CDR1 is MRHNA and CDR2 is SNTAGT. CDR3 in DNA: TGTGCCAGCAGTGAATCTAGTGCTGGGGCCAACGTCCTGACTTTC. Translated: CASSESSAGANVLTF.

The chain employs TRBV15 and TRBJ1-5, with TRBD1 as a possible D gene (5 bases). This CDR3 has 15 amino acids. The germline V gene has CDR1 LNHNV and CDR2 YYDKDF (reference sequence). The ends were cut back, 0 bases at V and 4 bases at J, with 10 bases in the middle. The DNA for the CDR3 is TGTGCCACCAGCAGAGACAGGGATCGGAATCAGCCCCAGCATTTT. Amino acid sequence: CATSRDRDRNQPQHF.

This clonotype turned up a few times. The V call is TRBV7-2, the J call TRBJ1-2; D is ambiguous. Germline V lookup: CDR1 SGHTA, CDR2 FQGNSA. The CDR3 consists of 12 residues. Trimming pared 1 base from V and 4 bases from J, leaving 4 bases between. CDR3 protein: CASSLVPYGYTF. CDR3 nucleotide sequence: TGTGCCAGCAGCTTAGTCCCCTATGGCTACACCTTC.

The CDR3 is CASSFTGTGITYGYTF. CDR3 in DNA: TGTGCCAGCAGCTTTACCGGGACAGGGATTACCTATGGCTACACCTTC. This rearrangement joins TRBV5-5 to TRBJ1-2, with TRBD1 matching over 9 bases. Germline V gene lookup returns CDR1 SGHKS and CDR2 YYEKEE (reference sequence). V dropped 2 bases and J dropped 4; count of bases not matched to a gene: 9. This CDR3 comprises 16 residues.

This clonotype was counted a few times. The chain combines TRBV12-3 or TRBV12-4 with TRBJ2-3; 12 bases line up with TRBD2. The CDR3 spans 14 residues. V was pared by 6 bases and J by 7 bases, with 5 bases of the junction left unmatched. Here the CDR3 reads CASSRLAGVNTQYF. CDR3 coding DNA: TGTGCCAGCAGCCGACTAGCGGGGGTAAATACGCAGTATTTT.

This clonotype has only a few counts. This chain links TRBV7-9 with TRBJ2-7; a weak D match, TRBD2 (5 bases). This CDR3 has 13 amino acids. Trimming shortened V by 4 bases and J by 6 bases, and 13 bases separated the two germline ends. Germline CDR1 and CDR2: SEHNR and FQNEAQ (reference sequence). The CDR3 loop reads CASSYELESEQYF. CDR3 in DNA: TGTGCCAGCAGCTACGAACTAGAAAGCGAGCAGTACTTC.

This clonotype has more than one count but fewer than ten. J is TRBJ1-1 and V is TRBV9, with 9 bases matching TRBD1. After removal of 4 bases from V and 5 bases from J, the junction contained 15 bases not matched to a gene. Germline lookup yields CDR1 SGDLS and CDR2 YYNGEE. This CDR3 comprises 17 residues. The CDR3 nucleotides read TGTGCCAGCAGCCTCACCTCGACAGGGGGAGGTAGAACTGAAGCTTTCTTT. Translated, it gives CASSLTSTGGGRTEAFF.

This chain connects TRBV29-1 to TRBJ2-3, with D possibly matching TRBD1 (6 bases). Trimming removed 7 bases at V and 4 bases at J, with 15 bases between. The germline CDR1 and CDR2 sequences are SQVTM and ANQGSEA. The CDR3 covers 13 residues. CDR3 sequence reads: CSANTGSPDTQYF. The CDR3 DNA reads as TGCAGCGCTAACACAGGGTCCCCAGATACGCAGTATTTT.

Only a few counts were recorded for this clonotype. V is TRBV6-2 or TRBV6-3 and J is TRBJ2-1, with 13 bases aligning to TRBD2. The CDR3 totals 17 residues. Trimming cost V 6 bases and J 3 bases; bases outside gene matches: 8. Germline assignment: CDR1 MNHEY and CDR2 SVGEGT. The CDR3 here is CASSNYRTSGGYNEQFF. DNA for the CDR3: TGTGCCAGCAGCAACTACAGGACTAGCGGGGGCTACAATGAGCAGTTCTTC.

This clonotype turned up a few times. This chain joins TRBV20-1 and TRBJ2-4; D remains ambiguous. Germline assignment: CDR1 DFQATT and CDR2 SNEGSKA (reference sequence). V dropped 3 bases and J dropped 0 bases, with 9 bases sitting between them. This CDR3 comprises 14 residues. For the CDR3, the DNA is TGCAGTGCTAGGGGCGTACTAGCCAAAAACATTCAGTACTTC. Translation: CSARGVLAKNIQYF.

The chain couples TRBV5-6 to TRBJ2-7, with 9 bases lining up with TRBD1. The CDR3 runs to 15 residues. Germline V gene sequence: CDR1 SGHDT, CDR2 YYEEEE. Trimming took 4 bases from V and 3 from J; bases not matched to a gene: 8. CDR3 residues: CASSNPGTGFYEQYF. The CDR3 DNA follows: TGTGCCAGCAGCAACCCCGGGACAGGGTTCTACGAGCAGTACTTC.

This clonotype was seen only a few times. The V call is TRBV20-1, the J call TRBJ2-6; D perhaps matches TRBD1 (5 bases). Trimming stripped 2 bases from V and 3 bases from J, with 17 bases between. Looked up from germline, CDR1 is DFQATT and CDR2 is SNEGSKA (reference sequence). The CDR3 runs to 17 residues. CDR3 coding DNA: TGCAGTGCTAGAACTCCGGAAAGGGGCCTTGGGGCCAACGTCCTGACTTTC. Its translation is CSARTPERGLGANVLTF.